The subject of this entry is one T cell receptor (beta chain). This clonotype was seen ten or more times. The clone's antigen remains unknown. Qualities for individual bases were not recorded, and no much larger clone is one base off. TCRdb names Illumina HiSeq 2500 as the instrument used. Quantitative 5'-RACE with molecular barcodes was the method used to prepare the TCR beta libraries. In the original analysis: Disease-linked TCR variants were identified with a new computational method built on a probabilistic model of VDJ rearrangement. TCRdb cleaned the public reads at Q25 with fastp, built clones with MiXCR and kept in-frame beta chains. Every distinct CDR3 protein forms one entry, paired with its most common genes and DNA. None of the V and J calls come from the authors' own analysis; TCRdb made them. Across this sample there are about 190,000 distinct CDR3 sequences, with roughly 13% seen only once. Together, the top ten hold 8% to 13% of the sample.

The data originate from a study of CD8 T cells in ankylosing spondylitis (dated by TCRdb to about 2017). About the full investigation: The study set out to find disease-linked TCR variants by profiling T cell receptor beta repertoires in ankylosing spondylitis patients and healthy donors. In total, the full study cohort was made up of some 100 healthy donors and 25 or so ankylosing spondylitis patients. Peripheral blood was sampled, and synovial fluid was also collected from ankylosing spondylitis patients. Findings and caveats that apply to the study as a whole: Some motif variants were previously reported in synovial fluid and blood of reactive arthritis patients, suggesting common disease-initiation mechanisms. The disease-linked clones showed a CD8+ phenotype and occurred at relatively low frequencies in peripheral blood. A TCR beta motif made up of several highly homologous amino acid variants appeared to be characteristic of blood from ankylosing spondylitis patients. According to the report, matched synovial fluid samples from ankylosing spondylitis patients were significantly enriched for the disease-linked clones.

The sequencing sample was made of blood, either unsorted or a sorted T cell fraction (not recorded which). This clonotype was obtained from a female donor with ankylosing spondylitis or in good health (not recorded which).

In nucleotides, the sequence is TGTGCCAGCAGGCCAGATCCAGGGGGCCACGGGGAGCTGTTTTTT. Translation gives CASRPDPGGHGELFF. Rearrangement joined TRBV12-3 or TRBV12-4 to TRBJ2-2, and 8 junction bases match TRBD1. The CDR3 contains 15 residues, cysteine and phenylalanine counted. Just CDR3 DNA is preserved here, 45 bases in frame from base 1. Ends trimmed: V by 6 bases, J by 7 bases; bases unmatched to a gene: 10.